Each of the 17 T cell receptor beta chains below was sequenced from the same sample in a study of CD4 T cells in relation to SARS-CoV-2 and coronaviruses. Unexposed donor CD4+ T cells date from about 2011-2019, before the COVID-19 pandemic. CD4+ T cells were isolated from the cells after roughly 11 days of culture. Sequencing used immunoSEQ multiplex PCR; TCRdb keeps in-frame clones, though not all of them. This table holds roughly 19,000 clones, approximately 80% found once. For these TCRs, the target antigens are not known. Sequencing was carried out using CD4+ T cells from PBMCs, cultured in vitro. The receptors derive from a human donor in good health.

The chain couples TRBV9 to TRBJ2-7; D gene unclear. The CDR3 contains 14 residues. CDR1 is SGDLS and CDR2 is YYNGEE in the germline V gene. With 0 bases removed from V and 4 bases from J, the gap between germline ends came to 11 bases. DNA of the CDR3: TGTGCCAGCAGCGTAGGGCCCGACGGATACGAGCAGTACTTC. Residues: CASSVGPDGYEQYF.

This clone appeared once. The chain carries TRBV13 and TRBJ1-1, with D tentatively TRBD1 (6 bases). Germline V gives CDR1 PRHDT, CDR2 FYEKMQ (reference sequence). The CDR3 has 14 residues. V lost 5 bases, J lost 2 bases, and 12 bases lay in between. The CDR3 nucleotides are TGTGCCAGCAGCCAACTCAGGGGCAACACTGAAGCTTTCTTT. It specifies CASSQLRGNTEAFF. The full variable domain, completed using reference TRBV13 and TRBJ1-1, is AAGVIQSPRHLIKEKRETATLKCYPIPRHDTVYWYQQGPGQDPQFLISFYEKMQSDKGSIPDRFSAQQFSDYHSELNMSSLELGDSALYFCASSQLRGNTEAFFGQGTRLTVV.

This chain connects TRBV6-5 to TRBJ2-3; 7 bases match TRBD1. Germline-derived CDR1 and CDR2 are MNHEY and SVGAGI. The CDR3 sequence is 14 residues long. V trimming: 5 bases; J trimming: 4 bases; junction bases outside the gene matches: 6. The DNA of the CDR3 is TGTGCCAGCAGTCCGACAGGGATGCCAGATACGCAGTATTTT. Protein sequence: CASSPTGMPDTQYF.

V usage is TRBV18 and J usage is TRBJ2-7; 9 bases are shared with TRBD2. Germline loops: CDR1 KGHSH, CDR2 LQKENI. The CDR3 extends over 16 amino acids. V lost 1 base and J lost 4; bases outside the gene matches: 8. CDR3 protein: CASSPQGREGRYEQYF. The CDR3 DNA is TGTGCCAGCTCACCACAAGGGCGGGAGGGCCGGTACGAGCAGTACTTC.

The chain is built from TRBV12-3 or TRBV12-4 and TRBJ2-1, with D perhaps matching TRBD2 (7 bases). The CDR3 spans 13 residues. Between the trimmed V and J ends, which lost 9 bases and 7 bases, there was a span of 16 bases. The CDR3 loop is CASKRGRANEQFF. The CDR3 nucleotides are TGTGCCAGTAAGAGGGGGAGGGCTAATGAGCAGTTCTTC.

The V and J genes are TRBV28 and TRBJ1-5; D is unresolved. V lost 1 base and J lost 3, with 10 bases in between. The V gene's germline CDR1 is MDHEN and CDR2 SYDVKM. This CDR3 region has 15 residues. This CDR3 is CASSLFQVPNQPQHF. CDR3 DNA: TGTGCCAGCAGTTTATTCCAGGTCCCCAATCAGCCCCAGCATTTT.

CDR3 sequence reads: CASSSAGQGIYEQYF. The DNA of the CDR3 is TGCGCCAGCAGCTCCGCGGGACAGGGTATCTACGAGCAGTACTTC. This chain links TRBV5-1 with TRBJ2-7; 9 bases agree with TRBD1. Germline trimming cut 3 bases from V and 3 bases from J; bases unmatched to any gene: 7. The CDR3 length is 15 residues. CDR1 SGHRS and CDR2 YFSETQ come from the germline V gene.

The chain couples TRBV11-3 to TRBJ2-6, with D perhaps matching TRBD2 (5 bases). V lost 1 base, J lost 0 bases, and 16 bases lay in between. The CDR3 extends over 19 amino acids. Germline assignment: CDR1 SGHNT and CDR2 YENEEA. In nucleotides, the CDR3 is TGTGCCAGCAGCTTAGCATCGGGGTATGCAAACTCTGGGGCCAACGTCCTGACTTTC. Translated, it gives CASSLASGYANSGANVLTF.

This clone was picked up one time. V usage is TRBV5-1 and J usage is TRBJ2-1; 9 bases map to TRBD2. J was trimmed by 4 bases and V by 1 base; bases with no gene match: 3. This CDR3 contains 15 residues. Per germline, CDR1 SGHRS and CDR2 YFSETQ. This CDR3 is CASSLLAGAYNEQFF. CDR3 in DNA: TGCGCCAGCAGCTTGTTAGCGGGAGCTTACAATGAGCAGTTCTTC.

The chain uses TRBV28 and TRBJ2-7; possible D gene TRBD2, 7 bases. Germline assignment: CDR1 MDHEN and CDR2 SYDVKM. The CDR3 extends over 14 amino acids. Trimming left V 7 bases short and J 2 bases short, with 15 bases between. The CDR3 nucleotides are TGTGCCAGCACGACCGCGGGGGCCACCTACGAGCAGTACTTC. Protein: CASTTAGATYEQYF.

This chain uses TRBV19 with TRBJ2-4, with D perhaps matching TRBD1 (6 bases). This CDR3 is 16 amino acids long. Germline lookup yields CDR1 LNHDA and CDR2 SQIVND (reference sequence). V lost 5 bases and J lost 0, with 14 bases in between. The CDR3 sequence: CASSPTGPVAKNIQYF. CDR3 nucleotides: TGTGCCAGTAGTCCAACAGGGCCAGTAGCCAAAAACATTCAGTACTTC.

The chain joins TRBV5-4 to TRBJ1-3; no clear D gene. V dropped 3 bases and J dropped 0 bases, with 13 bases sitting between them. The CDR3 has 16 residues. The germline gives CDR1 SGHNT, CDR2 YYREEE (reference sequence). Here the CDR3 reads CASSSGVQNSGNTIYF. CDR3 bases: TGTGCCAGCAGCTCCGGAGTCCAAAACTCTGGAAACACCATATATTTT. Full variable domain (outside the CDR3, taken from reference TRBV5-4 and TRBJ1-3): ETGVTQSPTHLIKTRGQQVTLRCSSQSGHNTVSWYQQALGQGPQFIFQYYREEENGRGNFPPRFSGLQFPNYSSELNVNALELDDSALYLCASSSGVQNSGNTIYFGEGSWLTVV.

The sample holds one count of this clone. This chain joins TRBV20-1 and TRBJ2-3; no definite D call. The V gene lost 8 bases and the J gene lost 2 bases, with 8 bases spanning the gap. There are 11 residues in the CDR3. Germline V lookup: CDR1 DFQATT, CDR2 SNEGSKA (reference sequence). The CDR3 reads CSSGPTDTQYF. Here the CDR3 DNA reads TGCAGTAGTGGCCCCACAGATACGCAGTATTTT.

This sequence joins TRBV30 and TRBJ2-7; D is unclear. The CDR3 length is 13 residues. Germline V gene data show CDR1 as GTSNPN and CDR2 as SVGIG (reference sequence). Trimming removed 4 bases from V and 2 bases from J, with 12 bases in between. CDR3 in DNA: TGTGCCTGGACCCGAAATGTCCCCTACGAGCAGTACTTC. Protein product: CAWTRNVPYEQYF.

This clone was observed a single time. The chain recombines TRBV6-6 with TRBJ1-1, with TRBD1 matching over 7 bases. The CDR3 runs 13 residues. Germline lookup yields CDR1 MNHNY and CDR2 SVGAGI (reference sequence). The V segment lost 8 bases and the J segment 1 base; nucleotides outside the gene matches: 4. CDR3 protein: CASVDRANTEAFF. The CDR3 bases are TGTGCCAGCGTAGACAGGGCGAACACTGAAGCTTTCTTT.

The rearrangement joins TRBV3-1 (or the pseudogene TRBV3-2) to TRBJ2-7; D ambiguous. This CDR3 is built from 16 residues. Trimming pared 0 bases from V and 0 bases from J, leaving 12 bases between. Germline CDR1 LGHDT, CDR2 YNNKEL (reference sequence). The CDR3 loop is CASSQEGQKNSYEQYF. DNA of the CDR3: TGTGCCAGCAGCCAAGAGGGCCAGAAGAACTCCTACGAGCAGTACTTC.

The chain links TRBV24-1 to TRBJ2-3; D gene unclear. V was pared by 2 bases and J by 5 bases, with 7 bases between. The CDR3 contains 13 residues. Germline V gives CDR1 KGHDR, CDR2 SFDVKD. In nucleotides, the CDR3 is TGTGCCACCAGTGATTCCTGGGGAGATACGCAGTATTTT. Its protein is CATSDSWGDTQYF.